One and the same sample provided the 15 T cell receptor beta chains below, sequenced in a study of cytomegalovirus exposure and HLA in healthy donors. The PCR made use of 60 Vbeta and 13 Jbeta primers. Using immunoSEQ multiplex PCR, the repertoire was profiled, and TCRdb retains in-frame clones only, with some absent. The sample holds roughly 130,000 clones, approximately 80% seen once. Source material: PBMCs. The receptor set was obtained from a man in his fifties in good health and CMV-seronegative.

This chain connects TRBV9 to TRBJ2-1, with 8 nucleotides matching TRBD2. The CDR3 runs to 13 residues. Germline values: CDR1 SGDLS, CDR2 YYNGEE. V lost 6 bases to trimming and J lost 6 bases; unmatched junction nucleotides: 5. The chain's CDR3 is CASNSGAFNEQFF. The CDR3 DNA sequence: TGTGCCAGCAATAGCGGGGCGTTCAATGAGCAGTTCTTC. Drawing the rest from reference TRBV9 and TRBJ2-1, the complete variable domain is DSGVTQTPKHLITATGQRVTLRCSPRSGDLSVYWYQQSLDQGLQFLIQYYNGEERAKGNILERFSAQQFPDLHSELNLSSLELGDSALYFCASNSGAFNEQFFGPGTRLTVL.

This chain uses TRBV27 with TRBJ1-2, with D tentatively TRBD1 (5 bases). CDR1 and CDR2 from the germline V gene are MNHEY and SMNVEV (reference sequence). With 6 bases removed from V and 3 bases from J, the gap between germline ends came to 8 bases. The CDR3 contains 12 residues. This CDR3 is CASRDTHYGYTF. The CDR3 DNA follows: TGTGCCAGCAGGGACACCCACTATGGCTACACCTTC.

The rearrangement uses TRBV7-3 and TRBJ2-1; D unresolved. CDR3 length: 14 residues. CDR1 is SGHTA and CDR2 is FQGTGA in the germline V gene. The V gene lost 0 bases and the J gene lost 5 bases, with 8 bases spanning the gap. CDR3 DNA sequence: TGTGCCAGCAGCTTAACCGGTCTGAACAATGAGCAGTTCTTC. Translation: CASSLTGLNNEQFF.

The rearrangement uses TRBV6-1 and TRBJ2-3; TRBD1 agrees at 8 bases. The germline CDR1 and CDR2 sequences are MNHNS and SASEGT. There are 13 residues in the CDR3. J gave up 4 bases and V 4 bases, and 1 base lay outside the gene matches. CDR3 sequence (DNA): TGTGCCAGCAGTGGACAGGGGCCAGATACGCAGTATTTT. Its protein product is CASSGQGPDTQYF.

The chain has TRBV11-3 and TRBJ2-1, with D perhaps matching TRBD2 (5 bases). Germline CDR1 SGHNT, CDR2 YENEEA. The CDR3 totals 13 residues. The V gene lost 5 bases and the J gene lost 4 bases, with 9 bases spanning the gap. The DNA of the CDR3 is TGTGCCAGCAGCCCCCGGGATTACAATGAGCAGTTCTTC. Its translation is CASSPRDYNEQFF.

This chain uses TRBV4-1 with TRBJ2-2, with D possibly TRBD1 on 6 matching bases. With 1 base removed from V and 3 bases from J, the gap between germline ends came to 21 bases. The CDR3 runs 19 residues. Germline V gives CDR1 MGHRA, CDR2 YSYEKL. Here the CDR3 DNA reads TGCGCCAGCAGCCAAGGAGGGAGCACAGGGCGCATCGACACCGGGGAGCTGTTTTTT. Translated: CASSQGGSTGRIDTGELFF.

This clone has a single count. The CDR3 DNA follows: TGCGCCAGCAGCTTGGCCCAGAACTCCTACAATGAGCAGTTCTTC. As protein: CASSLAQNSYNEQFF. V is TRBV5-1 and J is TRBJ2-1; the D is unclear. The V gene's germline CDR1 is SGHRS and CDR2 YFSETQ. The CDR3 loop spans 15 amino acids. Between the trimmed V and J ends, which lost 0 bases and 0 bases, there was a span of 7 bases.

This clone was picked up one time. This chain uses TRBV6-5 with TRBJ2-5, with 10 positions matching TRBD1. V trimming: 2 bases; J trimming: 9 bases; junction bases outside the gene matches: 0. The CDR3 is 12 amino acids. Germline V gene sequence: CDR1 MNHEY, CDR2 SVGAGI. This CDR3 is CASSYGQGAQYF. In DNA form, the CDR3 reads TGTGCCAGCAGTTACGGACAGGGGGCCCAGTACTTC.

The V call is TRBV5-1, the J call TRBJ1-4, with 7 bases fitting TRBD1. CDR1 is SGHRS and CDR2 is YFSETQ in the germline V gene. Losses at the gene ends were 4 bases for V and 6 bases for J; bases not matched to a gene: 6. The CDR3 has 14 amino acids. The CDR3 DNA follows: TGCGCCAGCAGCCTGGGACAGTTGGATGAAAAACTGTTTTTT. It is translated as CASSLGQLDEKLFF.

The rearrangement links TRBV9 to TRBJ2-7; 7 nucleotides match TRBD1. CDR1 SGDLS and CDR2 YYNGEE come from the germline V gene. The CDR3 contains 12 residues. Trimming cost V 7 bases and J 6 bases; bases outside gene matches: 7. CDR3 region: CASGSSGGEQYF. CDR3 DNA sequence: TGTGCCAGCGGCTCTTCAGGGGGCGAGCAGTACTTC. Using reference TRBV9 and TRBJ2-7 for the parts outside the CDR3, the full variable domain is DSGVTQTPKHLITATGQRVTLRCSPRSGDLSVYWYQQSLDQGLQFLIQYYNGEERAKGNILERFSAQQFPDLHSELNLSSLELGDSALYFCASGSSGGEQYFGPGTRLTVT.

CDR3 sequence reads: CASSYSGGTFGQYF. The CDR3, as DNA: TGTGCCAGCAGTTACTCGGGGGGAACCTTCGGGCAGTACTTC. This chain links TRBV6-6 with TRBJ2-7, with D possibly TRBD2 on 6 matching bases. The CDR3 loop spans 14 amino acids. Per germline, CDR1 MNHNY and CDR2 SVGAGI (reference sequence). Between the trimmed V and J ends, which lost 0 bases and 9 bases, there was a span of 15 bases.

The V call is TRBV29-1, the J call TRBJ1-5, with D perhaps TRBD1 (6 bases). V was clipped by 6 bases and J by 7 bases, with 16 bases between them. Germline loops: CDR1 SQVTM, CDR2 ANQGSEA. The CDR3 extends over 13 amino acids. The CDR3 bases are TGCAGCGTCGCTTACAGGGATGACCAGCCCCAGCATTTT. Translation gives CSVAYRDDQPQHF.

V gene TRBV7-9 combines with J gene TRBJ2-2; 7 nucleotides align to TRBD1. CDR1 and CDR2 from the germline V gene are SEHNR and FQNEAQ (reference sequence). Unmatched junction bases numbered 7, after V lost 3 bases and J lost 6 bases. The CDR3 is 15 amino acids. This chain's CDR3 is CASSFDRVYSGELFF. CDR3 nucleotide sequence: TGTGCCAGCAGCTTCGACAGGGTATACTCCGGGGAGCTGTTTTTT.

On this clone itself: The junction differs from germline at one of its ends, possibly a read error. J is TRBJ2-7 and V is TRBV4-2; D remains unclear. CDR1 is LGHNA and CDR2 is YNFKEQ in the germline V gene. The CDR3 is made up of 16 amino acids. DNA of the CDR3: TGTGCCAGCAGCCAAGGACAAATCTCAGGCTCCGACGAGCAGTACTTC. It codes for CASSQGQISGSDEQYF.

The J gene is TRBJ1-1, the V gene TRBV5-4; TRBD1 agrees at 9 bases. Losses at the gene ends were 1 base for V and 6 bases for J; bases not matched to a gene: 7. Germline V gives CDR1 SGHNT, CDR2 YYREEE (reference sequence). This CDR3 is 15 amino acids long. This CDR3 reads CASSLPTGGIAEAFF. CDR3 coding DNA: TGTGCCAGCAGCTTGCCGACAGGGGGGATCGCTGAAGCTTTCTTT. Full variable domain (missing parts from reference TRBV5-4 and TRBJ1-1): ETGVTQSPTHLIKTRGQQVTLRCSSQSGHNTVSWYQQALGQGPQFIFQYYREEENGRGNFPPRFSGLQFPNYSSELNVNALELDDSALYLCASSLPTGGIAEAFFGQGTRLTVV.